The clone carrying this TCR beta chain was seen repeatedly, ten times or more. Antigen: not known. Using its own MiXCR run on the 5' RACE reads, TCRdb lists one record per CDR3 protein. The table lists about 57,000 distinct CDR3 sequences, 12% of them singletons. This CDR3 contains 17 residues. Germline loops: CDR1 DFQATT, CDR2 SNEGSKA (reference sequence). Deletions cut 1 base from V and 4 bases from J, with 22 bases between. This sample was taken from a study of T-cell memory formation after mild COVID-19. Study findings and constraints: Clones that shrank (day 15 to 85) were balanced CD4/CD8, whereas later expanders leaned CD4+. The authors did not confirm SARS-CoV-2 specificity of second-wave clones peaking day 37.

The source of this sequence is a man younger than 35 who had mild COVID-19 (a few samples of this study predate the infection). Cell type and time point are not known. The chain couples TRBV20-1 to TRBJ2-5; D gene ambiguous. The sample consisted of PBMCs or a T cell subset sorted from them (not recorded which). CDR3 sequence reads: CSARVKSRALVSETQYF. The DNA of the CDR3 is TGCAGTGCTAGAGTCAAAAGTCGGGCATTAGTCTCAGAGACCCAGTACTTC.